These 28 T cell receptor beta chains originate from one sample sequenced in a study of neurological immune-mediated disorders. Time point defined: longitudinal time-point 2. TCRdb reprocessed the 5' RACE reads with MiXCR, giving one entry per CDR3 protein. This table has over 55,000 distinct CDR3 sequences, roughly 9.7% appearing once. Sequences were obtained from PBMCs. Every receptor here comes from a young man in good health.

Many counts were recorded for this clonotype. The CDR3 is CASSDTSGRALSSYNEQFF. The CDR3 DNA reads TGTGCCAGCAGCGACACTAGCGGGAGGGCCTTGAGCTCCTACAATGAGCAGTTCTTC. The rearrangement uses TRBV9 and TRBJ2-1, with TRBD2 identical over 13 bases. Germline V gene sequence: CDR1 SGDLS, CDR2 YYNGEE. CDR3 length: 19 residues. V lost 3 bases to trimming and J lost 0 bases; unmatched junction nucleotides: 9.

This clonotype appeared many times. The chain links TRBV6-1 to TRBJ2-7; unclear D gene. Germline lookup yields CDR1 MNHNS and CDR2 SASEGT. V dropped 2 bases and J dropped 5 bases, with 7 bases sitting between them. This CDR3 comprises 12 residues. In DNA, the CDR3 is TGTGCCAGCAGTGAATTGTTGGACGAGCAGTACTTC. It codes for CASSELLDEQYF.

This clonotype came up many times. The chain uses TRBV5-1 and TRBJ2-5, with 12 bases identical to TRBD2. The junction had 8 bases not matched to a gene; V was cut back by 4 bases and J by 4 bases. Germline CDR1 reads SGHRS; CDR2 reads YFSETQ. This CDR3 region has 16 residues. CDR3 sequence: CASSPILAGGPETQYF. DNA of the CDR3: TGCGCCAGCAGCCCGATTCTAGCGGGAGGGCCAGAGACCCAGTACTTC.

This clonotype was recorded at least ten times. The chain employs TRBV6-5 and TRBJ2-1; D perhaps matches TRBD2 (6 bases). With 2 bases removed from V and 5 bases from J, the gap between germline ends came to 16 bases. Looked up from germline, CDR1 is MNHEY and CDR2 is SVGAGI. This CDR3 comprises 16 residues. CDR3 sequence (DNA): TGTGCCAGCAGTTACGGCACCGGGACTTTAAACAATGAGCAGTTCTTC. Translation gives CASSYGTGTLNNEQFF.

The sample holds many counts of this clonotype. The chain has TRBV20-1 and TRBJ2-1; D perhaps matches TRBD2 (6 bases). From germline, CDR1 is DFQATT and CDR2 SNEGSKA (reference sequence). Trimming took 0 bases from V and 8 from J, leaving 17 bases between them. The CDR3 totals 15 residues. The CDR3 region has the DNA TGCAGTGCTAGAGATAGCGGTATAATGGGCTATGAGCAGTTCTTC. This gives the protein CSARDSGIMGYEQFF.

This clonotype was recorded many times. The rearrangement uses TRBV20-1 and TRBJ2-3, with D tentatively TRBD2 (7 bases). Germline V lookup: CDR1 DFQATT, CDR2 SNEGSKA (reference sequence). Trimming took 2 bases from V and 1 from J, leaving 22 bases between them. There are 18 residues in the CDR3. The CDR3 spells CSARFQGGGLAGTDTQYF. DNA for the CDR3: TGCAGTGCTAGATTTCAGGGCGGGGGCCTAGCGGGCACAGATACGCAGTATTTT.

This clonotype was counted only a few times. The genes are TRBV12-3 or TRBV12-4 and TRBJ2-3, with 7 bases that match TRBD2. The CDR3 totals 15 residues. Trimming cost V 3 bases and J 0 bases; bases outside gene matches: 3. The CDR3 sequence is CASSFGGSSTDTQYF. CDR3 DNA sequence: TGTGCCAGCAGTTTTGGCGGGAGCAGCACAGATACGCAGTATTTT.

Points on this clonotype: This may be a read error: a much more frequent sequence differs by one nucleotide. The gene calls are TRBV5-1 and TRBJ1-6; D not certain. This CDR3 is built from 15 residues. Trimming removed 0 bases at V and 11 bases at J, with 15 bases between. The germline V gene encodes CDR1 SGHRS and CDR2 YFSETQ. In DNA, the CDR3 is TGCGCCAGCAGCTTGGGGACCCGGGTAAGGACACCCCTCCACTTT. This encodes CASSLGTRVRTPLHF.

This clonotype occurred many times. The V and J genes are TRBV28 and TRBJ2-7, with 7 bases identical to TRBD2. Germline CDR1 MDHEN, CDR2 SYDVKM. Trimming removed 3 bases from V and 2 bases from J; junction bases left unmatched: 4. The CDR3 length is 14 residues. The CDR3 bases are TGTGCCAGCAGTTTCGGGACTATCCCCTACGAGCAGTACTTC. This codes for CASSFGTIPYEQYF. Looking up the rest from reference TRBV28 and TRBJ2-7 gives the full variable domain: DVKVTQSSRYLVKRTGEKVFLECVQDMDHENMFWYRQDPGLGLRLIYFSYDVKMKEKGDIPEGYSVSREKKERFSLILESASTNQTSMYLCASSFGTIPYEQYFGPGTRLTVT.

With respect to this clonotype: A much larger clone is a single base away; this may be a read error. The gene calls are TRBV6-6 and TRBJ2-5; 10 positions match TRBD2. Germline CDR1 and CDR2: MNHNY and SVGAGI (reference sequence). With V trimmed by 8 bases and J by 4 bases, 4 bases remained unmatched. The CDR3 is 13 amino acids. The CDR3 spells CASGLAARETQYF. Here the CDR3 DNA reads TGTGCCAGCGGACTAGCGGCCCGAGAGACCCAGTACTTC.

This clonotype was counted at least ten times. The chain employs TRBV18 and TRBJ2-1, with 9 bases identical to TRBD2. The CDR3 covers 14 residues. Germline V gives CDR1 KGHSH, CDR2 LQKENI. With 2 bases clipped from V and 10 bases from J, the junction kept 6 bases outside the gene matches. The CDR3 DNA sequence: TGTGCCAGCTCACCATTGACTAGCGGTGCCGAGCAGTTCTTC. Amino acid sequence: CASSPLTSGAEQFF.

This clonotype was observed at least ten times. This chain connects TRBV14 to TRBJ2-3; D gene uncertain. Trimming cost V 4 bases and J 3 bases, with 14 bases left between them. The CDR3 runs 15 residues. The germline gives CDR1 SGHDN, CDR2 FVKESK. CDR3 sequence reads: CASSPTWFRTDTQYF. The DNA for the CDR3 is TGTGCCAGCAGCCCCACTTGGTTTAGAACAGATACGCAGTATTTT.

This clonotype was observed at least ten times. The gene calls are TRBV2 and TRBJ2-7; 8 nucleotides line up with TRBD2. CDR3 length: 13 residues. Germline-derived CDR1 and CDR2 are SNHLY and FYNNEI. The V segment lost 8 bases and the J segment 1 base; nucleotides outside the gene matches: 4. This CDR3 is CASGTSGSYEQYF. Here the CDR3 DNA reads TGTGCCAGCGGCACTAGCGGTTCCTACGAGCAGTACTTC.

This clonotype has a count of ten or more. V is TRBV5-1 and J is TRBJ2-1, with D possibly being TRBD2 (6 bases). Trimming removed 0 bases from V and 8 bases from J, with 15 bases in between. The CDR3 sequence is 15 residues long. Germline V gene lookup returns CDR1 SGHRS and CDR2 YFSETQ. The CDR3 region has the DNA TGCGCCAGCAGCTTGGAGGGATTCCCGGGAGATGAGCAGTTCTTC. Translated: CASSLEGFPGDEQFF.

This clonotype was counted many times. This chain joins TRBV5-1 and TRBJ2-2; D may be TRBD1 (6 bases). With 0 bases removed from V and 5 bases from J, the gap between germline ends came to 8 bases. The CDR3 runs to 14 residues. Germline V gene data show CDR1 as SGHRS and CDR2 as YFSETQ. CDR3 amino acids: CASSLVDRTGELFF. CDR3 sequence (DNA): TGCGCCAGCAGCTTGGTAGACAGGACCGGGGAGCTGTTTTTT.

This clonotype was detected ten times or more. The genes are TRBV12-3 or TRBV12-4 and TRBJ1-2; the D is unclear. The CDR3 is 12 amino acids. V lost 4 bases and J lost 7, with 10 bases in between. CDR3 coding DNA: TGTGCCAGCAGTTCCACGGTGGGTGGCTACACCTTC. Translation: CASSSTVGGYTF.

This rearrangement joins TRBV7-2 to TRBJ1-2; 10 bases map to TRBD1. The V and J ends lost 6 bases and 7 bases, in that order; junction bases with no gene match: 8. The CDR3 totals 14 residues. Germline CDR1 reads SGHTA; CDR2 reads FQGNSA. The CDR3 loop is CASRGQGHEAGYTF. CDR3 nucleotides: TGTGCCAGCAGGGGACAGGGGCACGAGGCTGGCTACACCTTC.

This chain links TRBV11-2 with TRBJ2-3; 13 bases line up with TRBD2. Germline V gene lookup returns CDR1 SGHAT and CDR2 FQNNGV. This CDR3 contains 17 residues. After removal of 5 bases from V and 3 bases from J, the junction contained 8 bases not matched to a gene. CDR3 amino acids: CASSPVLAGGPTDTQYF. The CDR3, as DNA: TGTGCCAGCAGCCCGGTACTAGCGGGAGGGCCAACAGATACGCAGTATTTT.

The chain has TRBV5-1 and TRBJ2-1; D remains unclear. This CDR3 has 15 amino acids. Trimming pared 8 bases from V and 1 base from J, leaving 16 bases between. Germline V gene sequence: CDR1 SGHRS, CDR2 YFSETQ. DNA for the CDR3: TGCGCCAGTAGTCCTCGGGCGCATTCCTACAATGAGCAGTTCTTC. Translated: CASSPRAHSYNEQFF.

This clonotype was counted at least ten times. The chain couples TRBV12-3 or TRBV12-4 to TRBJ1-5; unclear D gene. The CDR3 runs 14 residues. Trimming pared 5 bases from V and 4 bases from J, leaving 12 bases between. The CDR3 protein is CASSPTIPNQPQHF. The CDR3 DNA reads as TGTGCCAGCAGTCCGACGATCCCAAATCAGCCCCAGCATTTT.

This clonotype has a count of ten or more. V gene TRBV5-1 combines with J gene TRBJ2-2, with D unresolved. CDR3 length: 16 amino acids. From germline, CDR1 is SGHRS and CDR2 YFSETQ. Trimming stripped 3 bases from V and 0 bases from J, with 12 bases between. The CDR3 DNA reads as TGCGCCAGCAGCTCATTACACGACGCGAACACCGGGGAGCTGTTTTTT. It codes for CASSSLHDANTGELFF.

This clonotype was seen repeatedly, ten times or more. The chain joins TRBV7-2 to TRBJ2-1; D may be TRBD2 (6 bases). From germline, CDR1 is SGHTA and CDR2 FQGNSA. Trimming left V 5 bases short and J 11 bases short, with 19 bases between. This CDR3 is built from 14 residues. CDR3 amino acids: CASSNPLEGQKQFF. The CDR3 bases are TGTGCCAGCAGCAATCCACTGGAGGGGCAGAAGCAGTTCTTC.

This clonotype has a count of ten or more. The chain links TRBV7-2 to TRBJ1-5; no clear D gene. Trimming removed 5 bases from V and 2 bases from J, with 13 bases in between. The CDR3 is 15 amino acids. CDR1 is SGHTA, CDR2 FQGNSA, per germline. The CDR3 sequence: CASSANGDGNQPQHF. The CDR3 nucleotides read TGTGCCAGCAGCGCAAACGGGGATGGCAATCAGCCCCAGCATTTT.

This clonotype has at least ten counts. The V and J genes are TRBV5-1 and TRBJ1-1; D is ambiguous. V was shortened by 5 bases and J by 1 base, with 9 bases between the two germline ends. Germline CDR1 reads SGHRS; CDR2 reads YFSETQ. The CDR3 consists of 13 residues. This CDR3 is CASSFTWNTEAFF. The CDR3 nucleotides are TGCGCCAGCAGTTTCACATGGAACACTGAAGCTTTCTTT.

This clonotype was seen at least ten times. The J gene is TRBJ2-7, the V gene TRBV5-1; no clear D. Trimming removed 4 bases at V and 6 bases at J, with 17 bases between. This CDR3 region has 14 residues. Germline CDR1 SGHRS, CDR2 YFSETQ. The CDR3 is CASSLLAETLEQYF. The CDR3, as DNA: TGCGCCAGCAGCCTGCTCGCCGAAACTCTCGAGCAGTACTTC.

A few counts support this clonotype. This chain uses TRBV15 with TRBJ2-1; no definite D call. V was clipped by 0 bases and J by 10 bases, with 7 bases between them. The CDR3 loop spans 12 amino acids. In germline, CDR1 is LNHNV, CDR2 YYDKDF (reference sequence). The CDR3 region is CATSREPHEQFF. CDR3 bases: TGTGCCACCAGCAGAGAGCCACACGAGCAGTTCTTC.

This clonotype was seen many times. This chain connects TRBV7-8 to TRBJ2-1; maybe TRBD1 (5 bases). V was pared by 1 base and J by 8 bases, with 12 bases between. Germline lookup yields CDR1 SGHVS and CDR2 FQNEAQ. The CDR3 length is 14 residues. The CDR3 here is CASSLGRETDEQFF. CDR3 bases: TGTGCCAGCAGCTTAGGCAGGGAAACCGATGAGCAGTTCTTC.

This clonotype occurred many times. The CDR3 coding sequence is TGTGCCAGCAGCGCGGGGGGAGCCTCAAGGCATGAGCAGTTCTTC. It translates to CASSAGGASRHEQFF. The chain uses TRBV7-3 and TRBJ2-1; 8 bases fit TRBD2. The germline V gene has CDR1 SGHTA and CDR2 FQGTGA. The junction had 11 bases not matched to a gene; V was cut back by 5 bases and J by 8 bases. The CDR3 runs 15 residues.